The clone carrying this T cell receptor (beta chain) was counted ten times or more. CDR3 size: 15 residues. V lost 1 base and J lost 6, with 13 bases in between. In germline, CDR1 is SGHTA, CDR2 FQGNSA. This sample's time point: healthy volunteer bleed at 6 weeks. Total RNA was extracted from unfractionated whole blood. Single cDNA molecules in the library carried unique molecular identifiers attached during preparation. TCRdb re-called the RACE reads with MiXCR, one entry per CDR3 protein. The sample has roughly 80,000 distinct CDR3 sequences; 8.5% to 10% are singletons. The sample originates from a study of human T cells and chemical hapten exposure. Study details: Per-sample TCR yield variability stemmed mainly from small pooled library volume differences.

J is TRBJ1-5 and V is TRBV7-2, with D maybe TRBD1 (5 bases). Source material: whole blood. This sequence originates from a female donor in good health. Some clones in this sample may be carry-over from other donors' samples. CDR3 in amino acids: CASSLGGEAGQPQHF. In DNA, the CDR3 is TGTGCCAGCAGCTTAGGGGGGGAGGCTGGTCAGCCCCAGCATTTT.